This T cell receptor beta chain was obtained from a study of blood T cell repertoires in COVID-19 (dated by TCRdb to between 2020 and 2021). Turning to the overall study: The collaborator samples originated in the United States, Italy and Spain and spanned the acute and convalescent phases of COVID-19. Samples were obtained from the ongoing ImmuneRACE study (first 160 participants) and from roughly 1,300 subjects provided by 6 global collaborators. The repertoires were released in a freely available public database meant as a resource for research on the immune response to SARS-CoV-2. Deeply sampled blood TCRbeta repertoires from subjects exposed to, actively infected with, or recovered from COVID-19 were included in the dataset. HLA class I and class II types, where available, came from metadata supplied by the sample provider rather than from assay-based typing. The material from the prospective study consisted of cDNA or gDNA derived from T cells, B-cell-depleted T cells, or PBMCs. The sample metadata nearly always contained a de-identified subject ID, COVID-19 status, age in years and sex. Study-wide findings and limitations: How much clinical and demographic metadata was included differed by source and by participant, and the metadata was provided uncurated.

TCRbeta CDR3 regions were amplified from genomic DNA using the immunoSEQ Assay, a bias-controlled multiplex PCR. The authors' pipeline ran thus. The number of nucleated cells in each sample was estimated from the amplification of reference gene primers within the assay. Sequence reads were collapsed and filtered to measure the absolute abundance of every unique TCRbeta CDR3 rearrangement. For each sample, productive Simpson clonality was calculated by taking the square root of Simpson's diversity index across productive rearrangements. TCRdb's version of the immuneACCESS table is confined to in-frame rearrangements and falls short of the full clone set. An unresolved V gene accounts for under half of the shortfall where checked; the remainder is of unknown origin. V, J and clone size reflect that table, while D and trimming were determined from the DNA. Counted in this sample were approximately 200,000 clones; around 81% of them appeared once. Of the sample, around 2.7% is held by the ten largest clones.

Another Seattle source contributed samples from volunteer blood donors who had recovered from COVID-19. Whole blood was collected in K2EDTA tubes by collaborating institutions according to the institutions' own protocols. For TCRbeta analysis, collaborators shipped samples as frozen whole blood, isolated PBMCs, or DNA extracted from either of those sample types. As to this clone: The antigen it binds to is not known. No base quality information exists; no much larger clone differs at one position.

The V end loses 3 bases and the J end loses 0 bases, and a stretch of 15 bases separates them. Including cysteine and phenylalanine, the CDR3 has 17 amino acids. Only the CDR3 DNA is retained, 51 bases long and in frame from the first base. The CDR1 and CDR2 encoded by the germline V gene are SGHDT and YYEEEE. Sequenced: peripheral blood. This receptor chain uses TRBV5-6 and TRBJ2-2; TRBD1 might be the D gene, on 5 matching bases. This clonotype was sampled from a woman in her 30s who had recovered from COVID-19. The CDR3 protein: CASSSTGYLSNTGELFF. The DNA reads TGTGCCAGCAGCTCAACAGGCTACCTCTCGAACACCGGGGAGCTGTTTTTT.